The TCR beta chain described here comes from a study of PD-L1 blockade in urothelial cancer. Study context: Blood was tested 3 weeks (second dose) and 6 weeks into treatment.

Documented time point: pretreatment peripheral blood. Enrolled patients showed locally advanced or metastatic urothelial carcinoma. Every PCR got spiked synthetic TCR analog templates. Using immunoSEQ multiplex PCR, the repertoire was profiled, and TCRdb retains in-frame clones only, with some absent. Here the sample spans tens of thousands of clones, roughly 84% being singletons. This receptor was identified in a man aged 55 to 69 with urothelial cancer. Sample: PBMCs, taken around atezolizumab (anti-PD-L1) treatment.

In DNA, the CDR3 is TGTGCCAGTAGTATAGATCAGGGCTCTGGGGCCAACGTCCTGACTTTC. Amino acids: CASSIDQGSGANVLTF. The V and J genes are TRBV19 and TRBJ2-6; perhaps TRBD1 as D (5 bases). The length of the CDR3 is 16 residues. Trimming cost V 0 bases and J 0 bases, with 6 bases left between them. CDR1 is LNHDA, CDR2 SQIVND, per germline (reference sequence).